The clone carrying this T cell receptor beta chain was detected only once. This specimen comes from a study of blood T cell repertoires in COVID-19. As for the study in general: COVID-19 samples, acute and convalescent, were from the United States, Italy and Spain. Sample material is recorded as cDNA or gDNA derived from T cells, B-cell-depleted T cells, or PBMCs.

V was trimmed by 1 base and J by 9 bases, leaving 16 bases between them. Germline values: CDR1 LNHNV, CDR2 YYDKDF (reference sequence). CDR3 length: 15 residues. Authors' analysis steps: Counts of nucleated cells, estimated from reference gene primer amplification, were obtained. Sequenced by immunoSEQ multiplex PCR; TCRdb stores in-frame clones only, minus some. Clone size and V and J calls were adopted from that table, with D and trimming inferred from the DNA. The data contain about 200,000 clones, over 80% of them singletons. The sequence came from a man in his forties with acute or convalescent COVID-19. Sequencing was carried out using peripheral blood. This sequence joins TRBV15 and TRBJ2-1, with D possibly TRBD2 on 5 matching bases. Written as DNA, the CDR3 is TGTGCCACCAGCAGAGGAGCGGCCGGGTGGGGTGAGCAGTTCTTC. This sequence encodes CATSRGAAGWGEQFF.